Here is one TCR beta chain with its context. Its antigen is currently unknown. The V gene's germline CDR1 is SGHDT and CDR2 YYEEEE. This CDR3 region has 14 residues. V gave up 5 bases and J gave up 0 bases, with 12 bases separating them. The record originates from a study of shared clonotypes between healthy human individuals. Recent acute infections and vaccinations were absent in the healthy HIV-negative adult donors. All participating donors were Caucasian adults from Nashville, Tennessee. An even split of each subset's genomic DNA across several immunoSEQ plates was performed. The table came from immunoSEQ multiplex PCR; TCRdb's copy has only in-frame clones and leaves some out. The profile shows approximately 470,000 clones, approximately 78% of them singletons. The study, taken as a whole, reports: The study sampled only blood, and tissue repertoires likely differ.

The sample consisted of PBMCs. This chain joins TRBV5-6 and TRBJ2-7; possible D gene TRBD1, 6 bases. The sequence was collected from a woman aged 40-49 years in good health. Some clones in this sample may be carry-over from other donors' samples. CDR3 in amino acids: CASSKTGGSYEQYF. The CDR3 DNA reads as TGTGCCAGCAGTAAGACAGGCGGCTCCTACGAGCAGTACTTC.